The clone carrying this TCR beta chain has only a few counts. Its antigen is unknown. Primers: 60 Vbeta forward and 13 Jbeta reverse. Assay: immunoSEQ multiplex PCR; the TCRdb copy retains only in-frame clones and omits some. The repertoire holds 90,000 to 110,000 clones, roughly an eighth seen once, with about a sixth in the top ten. This sample is part of a study of cytomegalovirus exposure and HLA in healthy donors. Study as a whole: Within the Caucasian-associated ancestry cluster were 81% of the approximately 400 genotyped donors.

The CDR3 runs to 13 residues. V shed 0 bases and J shed 8 bases, with 13 bases lying between them. CDR1 and CDR2 (germline): GTSNPN, SVGIG (reference sequence). Study observations and caveats: Over 15,000 TCR beta sequences were associated with HLA alleles at 0.05 false discovery rate in a later analysis. Analysis was performed later, and it showed HLA-associated TCR beta chains to be more clonally expanded than equally common others.

Material for sequencing was PBMCs. V gene TRBV30 combines with J gene TRBJ1-2, with D perhaps TRBD1 (5 bases). The source is a man aged 40-55 years in good health and CMV-seropositive. CDR3 sequence (DNA): TGTGCCTGGAGTGTTGGGCAGGGAGGAGGCTACACCTTC. Protein sequence: CAWSVGQGGGYTF.